This section outlines one TCR beta chain sequence together with its context. The sample is drawn from a study of blood T cell repertoires in COVID-19. About the research overall: PBMCs, B-cell-depleted T cells, or T cells provided the cDNA or gDNA that made up the material.

Trimming stripped 2 bases from V and 0 bases from J, with 10 bases between. The CDR3 is 15 amino acids. Germline V gives CDR1 SGDLS, CDR2 YYNGEE. Per the original methods: Researchers report that nucleated cell counts were estimated from reference gene primer amplification. Some clones are missing from TCRdb's copy, which holds only in-frame ones; the method was immunoSEQ multiplex PCR. V, J and clone size are taken as reported in that table, and D and trimming were inferred from the DNA itself. The sample has around 50,000 clones, around 82% seen once. The sample taken for sequencing was peripheral blood. This receptor was obtained from a man aged 40-55 years with acute or convalescent COVID-19. The V gene is TRBV9, the J gene TRBJ2-3; the D gene is possibly TRBD2 (6 bases). The CDR3 is CASSVSSGSTDTQYF. CDR3 in DNA: TGTGCCAGCAGCGTCTCCAGCGGGAGCACAGATACGCAGTATTTT.